The sequence of this T cell receptor beta chain was determined in a study of cytomegalovirus exposure and HLA in healthy donors. At the level of the study: Prior work identified some 120 million unique TCR beta sequences in approximately 200 million T cells.

Only one count was recorded for this clone. Its antigen is currently unknown. PCR employed 60 Vbeta and 13 Jbeta primers. The table came from immunoSEQ multiplex PCR; TCRdb's copy has only in-frame clones and leaves some out. The table lists some 100,000 clones, less than 65% of them singletons, with 4.5% to 7% in the top ten. The CDR3 contains 15 residues. V trimming: 2 bases; J trimming: 2 bases; junction bases outside the gene matches: 2. Germline V gives CDR1 MNHEY, CDR2 SMNVEV (reference sequence). Study results and limitations: After further analysis at a later stage, roughly 16,000 TCR beta sequences were associated with HLA alleles at 0.05 false discovery rate. There were some V segments, including TRBV6-2 and TRBV6-3, excluded as indistinguishable. A later examination showed that TCR association rates differed by HLA locus, with DRB1 most and HLA-C fewest.

The sample comprised PBMCs. This rearrangement joins TRBV27 to TRBJ1-5; 8 positions match TRBD1. The receptor comes from a woman aged 25 to 39 in good health and CMV-seropositive. The CDR3 spells CASSLGRGRNQPQHF. In DNA, the CDR3 is TGTGCCAGCAGTTTAGGCAGGGGGCGCAATCAGCCCCAGCATTTT.